This T cell receptor (beta chain) stems from a study of a mutant IDH1 vaccine in newly diagnosed glioma. Trimming cost V 6 bases and J 1 base, with 12 bases left between them. The CDR3 covers 14 residues. The germline V gene encodes CDR1 MDHEN and CDR2 SYDVKM. Concerning this clone: Its antigen is not identified.

Time point defined: week 11, during vaccination. Doses of 300 ug of mutant IDH1 20-mer peptide were given with topical imiquimod. Here immunoSEQ multiplex PCR was the method, and the copy in TCRdb shows in-frame clones only, minus some. Of 35,000 to 40,000 clones in the sample, 84% were seen once. The sample was PBMCs, taken from a glioma patient whose treatment included an IDH1 peptide vaccine. This chain connects TRBV28 to TRBJ1-1; D ambiguous. The TCR originated in a man in his forties or fifties with glioma. The CDR3 DNA follows: TGTGCCAGCAGCTCGGACGGCCAGAACACTGAAGCTTTCTTT. Protein sequence: CASSSDGQNTEAFF.